This T cell receptor (beta chain) was recorded in a study of T-cell memory formation after mild COVID-19. The study, taken as a whole, reports: CD4+ contracting clones were mainly CM and EM; CD8+ ones, EMRA. Pre-infection memory showed some responding clones, and this suggested that cross-reactive memory joined.

In the case of this clonotype: Its specificity is unknown.

CDR1 and CDR2 from the germline V gene are LGHNA and YNFKEQ. Trimming took 4 bases from V and 7 from J; bases not matched to a gene: 9. The CDR3 extends over 15 amino acids. TCRdb re-analysed the 5' RACE reads in MiXCR, keeping a single row per CDR3 protein. The sample records 390,000 or so distinct CDR3 sequences, about 17% being singletons. The sequenced material came from PBMCs or a T cell subset sorted from them (not recorded which). The TCR comes from a man between 18 and 29 years old who had mild COVID-19 (a few samples of this study predate the infection). Cell type and time point are not known. This sequence joins TRBV4-2 and TRBJ2-1, with 8 positions matching TRBD2. The CDR3 region is CASSPSGGLLNEQFF. The CDR3 DNA is TGTGCCAGCAGCCCAAGCGGGGGCCTTCTTAATGAGCAGTTCTTC.